Below are 29 T cell receptor beta chains sequenced from a single sample in a study of CD8+ T cells in alopecia areata. Reverse transcription of extracted RNA yielded cDNA, which provided the sequencing template. The repertoire was sequenced with immunoSEQ multiplex PCR; TCRdb's copy has only in-frame clones and lacks some. The repertoire has 130,000 to 150,000 clones, roughly four fifths of them found once; the top ten carry roughly 25%. Noted treatment: oral pan-JAK inhibitor, 5-10 mg twice daily. Specimen: CD8+ T cells sorted from blood, collected at week 4, from a patient treated with tofacitinib. The receptor set was obtained from a human donor with alopecia areata.

This clone was detected a few times. This chain uses TRBV30 with TRBJ2-3, with D uncertain. Germline CDR1 and CDR2: GTSNPN and SVGIG (reference sequence). The germline V and J ends were trimmed by 5 bases and 1 base, with 7 bases remaining between them. The CDR3 is 12 amino acids. The CDR3: CAWDGGTDTQYF. In nucleotides, the CDR3 is TGTGCCTGGGATGGGGGCACAGATACGCAGTATTTT.

J is TRBJ2-7 and V is TRBV4-1; D gene uncertain. This CDR3 spans 13 amino acids. V was pared by 0 bases and J by 4 bases, with 7 bases between. The germline V gene has CDR1 MGHRA and CDR2 YSYEKL. CDR3 in amino acids: CASSQDVGYEQYF. CDR3 sequence (DNA): TGCGCCAGCAGCCAAGACGTAGGGTACGAGCAGTACTTC.

V is TRBV4-1 and J is TRBJ1-5; D is perhaps TRBD1 (6 bases). Germline loops: CDR1 MGHRA, CDR2 YSYEKL. V shed 4 bases and J shed 4 bases, with 14 bases lying between them. The CDR3 runs 15 residues. The CDR3 spells CASSRRQGINQPQHF. The CDR3 DNA reads TGCGCCAGCAGCCGCCGCCAGGGGATTAATCAGCCCCAGCATTTT.

Note on this clone: The same CDR3 also results from other DNA sequences found in this sample. The chain couples TRBV7-9 to TRBJ2-7, with no clear D. CDR1 SEHNR and CDR2 FQNEAQ come from the germline V gene (reference sequence). V gave up 5 bases and J gave up 2 bases, with 7 bases separating them. CDR3 length: 12 residues. This CDR3 reads CASSLVTYEQYF. The CDR3 DNA follows: TGTGCCAGCAGCCTCGTGACCTACGAGCAGTACTTC.

The genes are TRBV4-1 and TRBJ2-5; the match to TRBD2 covers 7 bases. CDR1 and CDR2 from the germline V gene are MGHRA and YSYEKL. V dropped 0 bases and J dropped 2; count of bases not matched to a gene: 12. The CDR3 is 18 residues long. This chain's CDR3 is CASSQDSLPGGLQETQYF. In DNA, the CDR3 is TGCGCCAGCAGCCAAGACTCCCTACCGGGGGGATTACAAGAGACCCAGTACTTC.

The rearrangement joins TRBV5-1 to TRBJ2-7; 9 nucleotides match TRBD1. This CDR3 comprises 16 residues. The germline V gene encodes CDR1 SGHRS and CDR2 YFSETQ. Trimming at V came to 7 bases and at J to 0 bases, leaving 11 bases not matched to a gene. The CDR3 DNA follows: TGCGCCAGCGGTTGTGAAAGGGACAGGGCCTCCTACGAGCAGTACTTC. Amino acid sequence: CASGCERDRASYEQYF. The full variable domain, with the rest looked up from reference TRBV5-1 and TRBJ2-7, is KAGVTQTPRYLIKTRGQQVTLSCSPISGHRSVSWYQQTPGQGLQFLFEYFSETQRNKGNFPGRFSGRQFSNSRSEMNVSTLELGDSALYLCASGCERDRASYEQYFGPGTRLTVT.

The chain has TRBV10-2 and TRBJ2-1; D unclear. Germline V gene sequence: CDR1 WSHSY, CDR2 SAAADI. The CDR3 is made up of 11 amino acids. V was cut by 1 base and J by 7 bases, with 2 bases left in between. CDR3 region: CASSEYNEQFF. The DNA of the CDR3 is TGCGCCAGCAGTGAGTATAATGAGCAGTTCTTC.

This clone occurred a few times. The CDR3 is CSVEEGHNYEQYF. The CDR3 region has the DNA TGCAGCGTTGAAGAAGGACATAACTACGAGCAGTACTTC. The V and J genes are TRBV29-1 and TRBJ2-7, with D perhaps TRBD1 (5 bases). The CDR3 runs 13 residues. V lost 0 bases, J lost 3 bases, and 9 bases lay in between. Germline V gene sequence: CDR1 SQVTM, CDR2 ANQGSEA.

This clone was seen only once. This chain joins TRBV29-1 and TRBJ2-7; possible D gene TRBD2, 6 bases. CDR1 is SQVTM, CDR2 ANQGSEA, per germline. The V end lost 4 bases, the J end lost 2 bases, and 12 bases lay between the germline ends. The CDR3 covers 13 residues. CDR3: CSVGAGLPYEQYF. Written as DNA, the CDR3 is TGCAGCGTTGGGGCGGGGTTACCCTACGAGCAGTACTTC.

V usage is TRBV7-2 and J usage is TRBJ1-6; weak D call: TRBD1 (6 bases). Trimming left V 4 bases short and J 10 bases short, with 17 bases between. Germline V gene sequence: CDR1 SGHTA, CDR2 FQGNSA. This CDR3 contains 15 residues. Here the CDR3 reads CASSSGTREKSPLHF. As DNA, the CDR3 is TGTGCCAGCAGCTCCGGGACAAGAGAAAAATCACCCCTCCACTTT.

The sample holds a few counts of this clone. The rearrangement uses TRBV29-1 and TRBJ2-4; 10 bases map to TRBD1. Unmatched junction bases numbered 4, after V lost 1 base and J lost 16 bases. The CDR3 sequence is 11 residues long. Germline V lookup: CDR1 SQVTM, CDR2 ANQGSEA. The CDR3 reads CSVEGDRGVYF. The CDR3 DNA is TGCAGCGTTGAAGGGGACAGGGGCGTTTACTTC.

The rearrangement uses TRBV4-1 and TRBJ2-3; D is ambiguous. The CDR3 totals 15 residues. CDR1 is MGHRA, CDR2 YSYEKL, per germline. The V and J ends lost 1 base and 1 base respectively, with 9 bases between them. The CDR3 sequence is CASSQASRGTDTQYF. As DNA, the CDR3 is TGCGCCAGCAGCCAAGCTTCTAGGGGCACAGATACGCAGTATTTT.

The sample holds one count of this clone. V is TRBV11-2 and J is TRBJ2-7; TRBD1 aligns across 8 bases. This CDR3 is built from 17 residues. Germline V gene sequence: CDR1 SGHAT, CDR2 FQNNGV. Unmatched junction bases numbered 16, after V lost 5 bases and J lost 4 bases. In DNA, the CDR3 is TGTGCCAGCAGCCATAGGTCAACGGGACAGGCGATTTACGAGCAGTACTTC. Amino acids: CASSHRSTGQAIYEQYF.

The chain has TRBV7-6 and TRBJ2-7; D is uncertain. The V and J ends lost 0 bases and 2 bases respectively, with 8 bases between them. Germline CDR1 and CDR2: SGHVS and FNYEAQ. This CDR3 spans 14 amino acids. DNA for the CDR3: TGTGCCAGCAGCTTAGCGCCAGGTACCTACGAGCAGTACTTC. Translation: CASSLAPGTYEQYF.

On this clone: The junction differs from germline at one of its ends, possibly a read error. The genes are TRBV7-7 and TRBJ1-1; 7 nucleotides align to TRBD1. Germline V gene data show CDR1 as SSHAT and CDR2 as FNYEAQ (reference sequence). There are 14 residues in the CDR3. CDR3: CASSPWTGNTEAFF. CDR3 in DNA: TGTGCTAGCAGCCCCTGGACAGGCAACACTGAAGCTTTCTTT.

The V and J genes are TRBV29-1 and TRBJ2-7, with D hard to call. Germline values: CDR1 SQVTM, CDR2 ANQGSEA. The CDR3 sequence is 13 residues long. V shed 6 bases and J shed 0 bases, with 12 bases lying between them. The CDR3 nucleotides read TGCAGCGTCGGTATCCCCGCCTCCTACGAGCAGTACTTC. Amino acids: CSVGIPASYEQYF.

This clone was picked up one time. This chain uses TRBV7-9 with TRBJ1-1; the D gene is possibly TRBD1 (5 bases). Germline CDR1 reads SEHNR; CDR2 reads FQNEAQ (reference sequence). This CDR3 contains 12 residues. V was cut by 1 base and J by 6 bases, with 6 bases left in between. DNA for the CDR3: TGTGCCAGCAGCTTAGGGGGCGCTGAAGCTTTCTTT. Protein: CASSLGGAEAFF.

CDR3 DNA: TGTGCCAGCAGTATACAGGGGCCGAACACTGAAGCTTTCTTT. Translation gives CASSIQGPNTEAFF. V and J are TRBV6-5 and TRBJ1-1; the match to TRBD1 covers 7 bases. V gave up 5 bases and J gave up 1 base; unmatched junction bases: 4. The CDR3 is 14 amino acids. The germline gives CDR1 MNHEY, CDR2 SVGAGI.

The chain employs TRBV5-4 and TRBJ2-7; D gene uncertain. The CDR3 contains 14 residues. CDR1 is SGHNT and CDR2 is YYREEE in the germline V gene (reference sequence). Trimming stripped 5 bases from V and 1 base from J, with 13 bases between. DNA for the CDR3: TGTGCCAGCAGTCCTGGTATCGGGTCCTACGAGCAGTACTTC. This translates into CASSPGIGSYEQYF.

This chain uses TRBV7-8 with TRBJ2-3; 12 bases are a match to TRBD2. V was clipped by 11 bases and J by 4 bases; unmatched bases: 7. The CDR3 runs 14 residues. Germline V gene lookup returns CDR1 SGHVS and CDR2 FQNEAQ. The CDR3 loop is CASGLAGSPDTQYF. The CDR3 region has the DNA TGTGCCTCCGGACTAGCGGGGTCTCCAGATACGCAGTATTTT. The whole variable domain, filled in from reference TRBV7-8 and TRBJ2-3, reads GAGVSQSPRYKVAKRGQDVALRCDPISGHVSLFWYQQALGQGPEFLTYFQNEAQLDKSGLPSDRFFAERPEGSVSTLKIQRTQQEDSAVYLCASGLAGSPDTQYFGPGTRLTVL.

V usage is TRBV11-2 and J usage is TRBJ2-7; no clear D gene. The germline gives CDR1 SGHAT, CDR2 FQNNGV. The CDR3 loop spans 15 amino acids. V lost 4 bases and J 0 bases, leaving 13 bases between the germline ends. The CDR3 DNA reads TGTGCCAGCAGCTCCCTGACTTCAAGCTCCTACGAGCAGTACTTC. It translates to CASSSLTSSSYEQYF. The full variable domain, with the rest looked up from reference TRBV11-2 and TRBJ2-7, is EAGVAQSPRYKIIEKRQSVAFWCNPISGHATLYWYQQILGQGPKLLIQFQNNGVVDDSQLPKDRFSAERLKGVDSTLKIQPAKLEDSAVYLCASSSLTSSSYEQYFGPGTRLTVT.

V and J are TRBV7-9 and TRBJ2-7, with TRBD1 matching over 10 bases. The CDR3 runs to 15 residues. CDR1 and CDR2 from the germline V gene are SEHNR and FQNEAQ (reference sequence). V was pared by 5 bases and J by 4 bases, with 8 bases of the junction left unmatched. CDR3 in amino acids: CASSPAGTGAYEQYF. CDR3 sequence (DNA): TGTGCCAGCAGCCCAGCGGGGACAGGGGCGTACGAGCAGTACTTC. Using reference TRBV7-9 and TRBJ2-7 for the parts outside the CDR3, the full variable domain is DTGVSQNPRHKITKRGQNVTFRCDPISEHNRLYWYRQTLGQGPEFLTYFQNEAQLEKSRLLSDRFSAERPKGSFSTLEIQRTEQGDSAMYLCASSPAGTGAYEQYFGPGTRLTVT.

The chain carries TRBV7-9 and TRBJ2-5; D not certain. CDR3 length equals 16 residues. CDR1 and CDR2 (germline): SEHNR, FQNEAQ (reference sequence). V was shortened by 5 bases and J by 2 bases, with 18 bases between the two germline ends. The CDR3 sequence is CASSPPGPNSQETQYF. The CDR3 nucleotides are TGTGCCAGCAGCCCCCCCGGGCCTAACAGTCAAGAGACCCAGTACTTC.

The DNA of the CDR3 is TGTGCCAGCAGCACGGGACTACTAAAGGCGTATTTT. It specifies CASSTGLLKAYF. This chain connects TRBV5-6 to TRBJ2-3; TRBD2 agrees at 7 bases. The V segment lost 4 bases and the J segment 14 bases; nucleotides outside the gene matches: 10. Germline CDR1 is SGHDT and CDR2 is YYEEEE. The CDR3 contains 12 residues.

Here the CDR3 reads CASSFAAGARETQYF. Here the CDR3 DNA reads TGTGCCAGCAGCTTTGCGGCGGGGGCGAGAGAGACCCAGTACTTC. The chain couples TRBV5-4 to TRBJ2-5; a possible D gene is TRBD2 (7 bases). Germline values: CDR1 SGHNT, CDR2 YYREEE (reference sequence). The CDR3 has 15 amino acids. V was clipped by 2 bases and J by 4 bases, with 15 bases between them. The full variable domain, completed using reference TRBV5-4 and TRBJ2-5, is ETGVTQSPTHLIKTRGQQVTLRCSSQSGHNTVSWYQQALGQGPQFIFQYYREEENGRGNFPPRFSGLQFPNYSSELNVNALELDDSALYLCASSFAAGARETQYFGPGTRLLVL.

This clone was seen a handful of times. The J gene is TRBJ2-2, the V gene TRBV29-1, with D perhaps given as TRBD1 or TRBD2 (6 bases each). Trimming pared 3 bases from V and 4 bases from J, leaving 9 bases between. In germline, CDR1 is SQVTM, CDR2 ANQGSEA. The CDR3 runs 13 residues. In DNA form, the CDR3 reads TGCAGCGTTGACAGGGGAGGCACCGGGGAGCTGTTTTTT. Amino acids: CSVDRGGTGELFF.

The chain is built from TRBV2 and TRBJ2-5, with TRBD2 matching 12 bases. CDR3 length: 14 amino acids. After removal of 8 bases from V and 1 base from J, the junction contained 2 bases not matched to a gene. CDR1 SNHLY and CDR2 FYNNEI come from the germline V gene. The CDR3: CASWTSGVQETQYF. The CDR3 region has the DNA TGTGCCAGCTGGACTAGCGGGGTCCAAGAGACCCAGTACTTC. The complete variable domain, with remaining parts taken from reference TRBV2 and TRBJ2-5, reads EPEVTQTPSHQVTQMGQEVILRCVPISNHLYFYWYRQILGQKVEFLVSFYNNEISEKSEIFDDQFSVERPDGSNFTLKIRSTKLEDSAMYFCASWTSGVQETQYFGPGTRLLVL.

This clone was seen just once. The gene calls are TRBV4-1 and TRBJ2-5; 8 nucleotides agree with TRBD1. J gave up 4 bases and V 3 bases, and 4 bases lay outside the gene matches. CDR1 and CDR2 (germline): MGHRA, YSYEKL. CDR3 length: 14 amino acids. The chain's CDR3 is CASSHRQGRETQYF. The DNA for the CDR3 is TGCGCCAGCAGCCACCGACAGGGGCGAGAGACCCAGTACTTC.

This sequence joins TRBV30 and TRBJ2-7; D is perhaps TRBD2 (5 bases). The CDR3 covers 14 residues. Germline V gene lookup returns CDR1 GTSNPN and CDR2 SVGIG (reference sequence). The ends were cut back, 5 bases at V and 1 base at J, with 15 bases in the middle. CDR3 in amino acids: CAWGLRALSYEQYF. CDR3 coding DNA: TGTGCCTGGGGACTCCGGGCCCTATCCTACGAGCAGTACTTC.